These 26 T cell receptor beta chains originate from one sample sequenced in a study of blood T cells in healthy people across ages. A second about 7 to 12 cycle PCR used barcoded and J-beta primers. TCRdb ran MiXCR on the 5' RACE reads and lists one entry per CDR3 protein. Among 1 million or so distinct CDR3 sequences listed, 40% to 55% were seen once. Sequencing was carried out using blood. The receptors shown here come from a woman aged 60 to 75 in good health.

The table lists this clonotype with many counts. The V gene is TRBV20-1, the J gene TRBJ2-7, with TRBD2 as a possible D gene (6 bases). Trimming removed 0 bases from V and 6 bases from J, with 27 bases in between. Germline V CDR1 and CDR2: DFQATT, SNEGSKA (reference sequence). CDR3 size: 18 residues. The CDR3: CSARDARGAADPRREQYF. The CDR3 DNA reads TGCAGTGCTAGAGATGCGCGGGGTGCAGCCGACCCACGGCGCGAGCAGTACTTC.

The J gene is TRBJ2-1, the V gene TRBV20-1; unclear D gene. TRBJ2-7 explains the end of the DNA better; the J call may be wrong. The CDR3 runs to 11 residues. Germline CDR1 DFQATT, CDR2 SNEGSKA (reference sequence). This CDR3 is CSANYYNEQYF. CDR3 nucleotide sequence: TGCAGTGCTAACTATTACAATGAGCAGTACTTC.

This clonotype was detected a few times. The rearrangement joins TRBV29-1 to TRBJ1-1, with D unclear. Germline lookup yields CDR1 SQVTM and CDR2 ANQGSEA. V was trimmed by 1 base and J by 7 bases, leaving 4 bases between them. This CDR3 spans 10 amino acids. The CDR3 coding sequence is TGCAGCGTTGAAGGGGTTGAAGCTTTCTTT. It yields the protein CSVEGVEAFF.

The chain carries TRBV15 and TRBJ1-2; 7 nucleotides agree with TRBD1. J was trimmed by 4 bases and V by 5 bases; bases with no gene match: 7. This CDR3 contains 14 residues. Germline V gene sequence: CDR1 LNHNV, CDR2 YYDKDF (reference sequence). CDR3: CATSLPGTAYGYTF. CDR3 bases: TGTGCCACCAGCCTCCCCGGGACAGCCTATGGCTACACCTTC.

This chain joins TRBV5-1 and TRBJ2-7; 7 nucleotides agree with TRBD1. The CDR3 consists of 14 residues. Germline CDR1 is SGHRS and CDR2 is YFSETQ. With V trimmed by 4 bases and J by 2 bases, 6 bases remained unmatched. This CDR3 is CASSAGTAAYEQYF. As DNA, the CDR3 is TGCGCCAGCAGCGCCGGGACAGCCGCCTACGAGCAGTACTTC.

The chain links TRBV6-1 to TRBJ2-5; tentative D call: TRBD1 (5 bases). V lost 4 bases to trimming and J lost 5 bases, with 23 bases between them. CDR1 and CDR2 (germline): MNHNS, SASEGT. This CDR3 spans 17 amino acids. The CDR3 DNA reads TGTGCCAGCAGTGCCGAGAGACGTACACTAAAGGGGGAGACCCAGTACTTC. Amino acids: CASSAERRTLKGETQYF.

Only a few counts were recorded for this clonotype. The chain employs TRBV4-2 and TRBJ2-7, with 7 bases matching TRBD2. J gave up 2 bases and V 0 bases, and 7 bases lay outside the gene matches. The CDR3 is 16 amino acids. From germline, CDR1 is LGHNA and CDR2 YNFKEQ. The CDR3 sequence: CASSQDRLAATYEQYF. Written as DNA, the CDR3 is TGTGCCAGCAGCCAAGATCGTCTAGCGGCTACCTACGAGCAGTACTTC.

The table lists this clonotype with a few counts. The chain has TRBV6-2 or TRBV6-3 and TRBJ2-7, with 11 bases identical to TRBD1. V shed 6 bases and J 3 bases; nucleotides not matched to a gene: 7. Looked up from germline, CDR1 is MNHEY and CDR2 is SVGEGT. The CDR3 covers 15 residues. The CDR3 sequence: CASRGLGTGGYEQYF. For the CDR3, the DNA is TGTGCCAGCAGGGGACTTGGGACAGGGGGCTACGAGCAGTACTTC.

In DNA, the CDR3 is TGTGCCAGCAGCTTAGACCTGTATCAGCCCCAGCATTTT. This translates into CASSLDLYQPQHF. The V gene is TRBV7-9, the J gene TRBJ1-5; the D is unclear. This CDR3 region has 13 residues. Trimming took off 1 base at V and 5 bases at J, with 6 bases between the two ends. The V gene's germline CDR1 is SEHNR and CDR2 FQNEAQ (reference sequence).

V usage is TRBV28 and J usage is TRBJ2-1, with TRBD1 as a possible D gene (5 bases). Per germline, CDR1 MDHEN and CDR2 SYDVKM. This CDR3 has 16 residues. V lost 6 bases and J lost 7, with 22 bases in between. The CDR3 sequence: CASRLARQTPVNEQFF. The CDR3 region has the DNA TGTGCCAGCAGGCTCGCCCGACAGACCCCTGTGAATGAGCAGTTCTTC.

The chain recombines TRBV29-1 with TRBJ2-1; 7 positions agree with TRBD2. The J segment lost 10 bases and the V segment lost 2 bases, leaving 8 bases of the junction unmatched. The CDR3 runs 13 residues. CDR1 is SQVTM, CDR2 ANQGSEA, per germline. DNA for the CDR3: TGCAGCGTTGAACTAGCGGAGATCTACGAGCAGTTCTTC. Translating it yields CSVELAEIYEQFF.

This clonotype was seen a handful of times. This chain joins TRBV2 and TRBJ1-2; TRBD1 might be the D (6 bases). Germline values: CDR1 SNHLY, CDR2 FYNNEI. Trimming took 5 bases from V and 4 from J, leaving 23 bases between them. The CDR3 totals 17 residues. The CDR3 here is CASSTQPRDTHAYGYTF. CDR3 in DNA: TGTGCCAGCAGTACCCAACCCCGGGACACCCACGCCTATGGCTACACCTTC.

This clonotype was recorded once. The chain combines TRBV7-9 with TRBJ1-3; D is unresolved. This CDR3 is built from 12 residues. The germline CDR1 and CDR2 sequences are SEHNR and FQNEAQ (reference sequence). Trimming shortened V by 1 base and J by 8 bases, and 6 bases separated the two germline ends. The DNA for the CDR3 is TGTGCCAGCAGCTTAGTGGCAGACACCATATATTTT. This sequence encodes CASSLVADTIYF.

The chain carries TRBV20-1 and TRBJ2-3; 10 bases are shared with TRBD2. Germline V gene lookup returns CDR1 DFQATT and CDR2 SNEGSKA (reference sequence). The CDR3 totals 16 residues. V was clipped by 3 bases and J by 0 bases; unmatched bases: 6. The CDR3 coding sequence is TGCAGTGCTAGCGACCCACTAGCGGGGAGCACAGATACGCAGTATTTT. As protein: CSASDPLAGSTDTQYF.

This chain joins TRBV2 and TRBJ2-7; D is ambiguous. Germline V gene data show CDR1 as SNHLY and CDR2 as FYNNEI. V lost 5 bases to trimming and J lost 3 bases, with 23 bases between them. The CDR3 length is 17 residues. The CDR3 region has the DNA TGTGCCAGCAGTCGTGTTGCTGCGGCATCCGTATACTACGAGCAGTACTTC. Translating it yields CASSRVAAASVYYEQYF.

The genes are TRBV10-3 and TRBJ2-3, with a possible D match to TRBD1 (6 bases). Trimming shortened V by 10 bases and J by 1 base, and 9 bases separated the two germline ends. Germline CDR1 is ENHRY and CDR2 is SYGVKD. The length of the CDR3 is 12 residues. CDR3 sequence reads: CATGQRTDTQYF. For the CDR3, the DNA is TGTGCCACCGGACAGCGCACAGATACGCAGTATTTT.

The chain couples TRBV20-1 to TRBJ2-1, with 7 bases aligning to TRBD2. This CDR3 is built from 15 residues. V gave up 5 bases and J gave up 3 bases; unmatched junction bases: 10. Germline CDR1 is DFQATT and CDR2 is SNEGSKA (reference sequence). The CDR3 nucleotides are TGCAGTGCTGGACCTGAACGGGGGGTCTACAATGAGCAGTTCTTC. Amino acid sequence: CSAGPERGVYNEQFF.

The V gene is TRBV7-2, the J gene TRBJ1-4; D unclear. Germline V gene sequence: CDR1 SGHTA, CDR2 FQGNSA. V lost 5 bases and J 4 bases, leaving 14 bases between the germline ends. CDR3 length: 15 amino acids. CDR3 nucleotide sequence: TGTGCCAGCAGCCCCCGAGCAGGAGATAATGAAAAACTGTTTTTT. Translation gives CASSPRAGDNEKLFF.

The V call is TRBV27, the J call TRBJ2-7; perhaps D is TRBD1 or TRBD2 (5 bases each). V was clipped by 6 bases and J by 3 bases, with 18 bases between them. This CDR3 comprises 15 residues. Germline V lookup: CDR1 MNHEY, CDR2 SMNVEV (reference sequence). The chain's CDR3 is CASRDAGAQSYEQYF. The CDR3 region has the DNA TGTGCCAGCAGGGATGCCGGGGCGCAGAGCTACGAGCAGTACTTC.

The rearrangement joins TRBV25-1 to TRBJ1-2; a possible D gene is TRBD1 (6 bases). This CDR3 has 16 residues. Germline V gene sequence: CDR1 MGHDK, CDR2 SYGVNS. V dropped 0 bases and J dropped 3 bases, with 14 bases sitting between them. The CDR3 bases are TGTGCCAGCAGTGAATATAAGGGCAGGGGAGACTATGGCTACACCTTC. This sequence encodes CASSEYKGRGDYGYTF.

This clonotype was picked up a small number of times. V and J are TRBV9 and TRBJ2-7; D is unclear. The CDR3 is made up of 14 amino acids. Trimming took 0 bases from V and 2 from J, leaving 9 bases between them. Germline V gene data show CDR1 as SGDLS and CDR2 as YYNGEE. CDR3 DNA: TGTGCCAGCAGCGTAGGGTCCGCCCCCTACGAGCAGTACTTC. It is translated as CASSVGSAPYEQYF.

This chain connects TRBV3-1 to TRBJ2-1; 10 bases map to TRBD1. With 0 bases clipped from V and 7 bases from J, the junction kept 3 bases outside the gene matches. The CDR3 consists of 15 residues. CDR1 and CDR2 (germline): LGHDT, YNNKEL (reference sequence). The CDR3 nucleotides are TGTGCCAGCAGCCAAGAGTGGACAGGGGGGAATGAGCAGTTCTTC. This translates into CASSQEWTGGNEQFF.

This clonotype was counted only a few times. This chain joins TRBV6-2 or TRBV6-3 and TRBJ2-4; 9 bases match TRBD2. Germline CDR1 MNHEY, CDR2 SVGEGT. The CDR3 length is 14 residues. Trimming took 6 bases from V and 6 from J; bases not matched to a gene: 6. The CDR3 region has the DNA TGTGCCAGCAGACCCAGCGGGAGGTCAAACATTCAGTACTTC. As protein: CASRPSGRSNIQYF.

The J gene is TRBJ1-1, the V gene TRBV12-3 or TRBV12-4; maybe TRBD1 (5 bases). The CDR3 is made up of 12 amino acids. V was trimmed by 5 bases and J by 9 bases, leaving 13 bases between them. The CDR3 DNA is TGTGCCAGCAGTCCCCGGGGGTCTAAAGCTTTCTTT. It yields the protein CASSPRGSKAFF.

V and J are TRBV6-4 and TRBJ2-4; TRBD2 matches 8 bases. The ends lost 3 bases at V and 3 bases at J; junction bases unmatched: 10. This CDR3 is 17 amino acids long. The germline gives CDR1 MRHNA, CDR2 SNTAGT. The CDR3 nucleotides are TGTGCCAGCAGTGAGACGGGAGGGCCCCTAAACAAAAACATTCAGTACTTC. This translates into CASSETGGPLNKNIQYF.

A few counts support this clonotype. The chain couples TRBV29-1 to TRBJ2-7; D is possibly TRBD1 (5 bases). There are 12 residues in the CDR3. The ends were cut back, 4 bases at V and 3 bases at J, with 10 bases in the middle. Germline V gene data show CDR1 as SQVTM and CDR2 as ANQGSEA. The CDR3 here is CSVVGEFYEQYF. The CDR3 DNA reads TGCAGCGTTGTAGGGGAATTCTACGAGCAGTACTTC.